Listed below are T cell receptor beta chains from one sample, sequenced in a study of chemoradiotherapy in HPV16-positive cancers. Measured with immunoSEQ multiplex PCR; TCRdb has only the in-frame clones, and not every one. The repertoire has roughly 32,000 clones, 70% to 90% of them found once; the top ten carry 3% to 4%. Sequencing used blood, obtained from a patient who underwent chemoradiotherapy. These receptors were taken from a human donor with HPV-associated anogenital cancer. CDR3s include the opening cysteine and the closing phenylalanine or tryptophan. Each record gives: J gene, D gene, V gene, clone size, CDR3 DNA, CDR3 protein. The D gene is left open where the match is weak. Size values are once, few and many counts, or a class for expanded clones, and some rows have none.

TRBJ2-7 | . | TRBV6-5 | . | TGTGCCAGCAACAGGGCGTTCCACGAGCAGTACTTC | CASNRAFHEQYF
TRBJ1-6 | . | TRBV4-1 | . | TGCGCCAGCAGCCTTTCCCCAGGTTTGAATTCACCCCTCCACTTT | CASSLSPGLNSPLHF
TRBJ2-5 | . | TRBV5-1 | few | TGCGCCAGCAGCTTGGAGGCTAGAGAGGGGACCCAGTACTTC | CASSLEAREGTQYF
TRBJ2-7 | . | TRBV30 | . | TGTGCCTGGAGTGCCCCCGGGACACTTACCCACGAGCAGTACTTC | CAWSAPGTLTHEQYF
TRBJ2-7 | TRBD1 | TRBV18 | . | TGTGCCAGCTCTCCCGGGACAGGGGATATCGGCGAGCAGTACTTC | CASSPGTGDIGEQYF
TRBJ2-6 | . | TRBV27 | . | TGTGCCAGCAGTCTACTCTCAGAACCTGGGGCCAACGTCCTGACTTTC | CASSLLSEPGANVLTF
TRBJ1-1 | TRBD1 | TRBV4-3 | . | TGCGCCAGCAGCCATACCTTGGACAGGGTGAGGACTGAAGCTTTCTTT | CASSHTLDRVRTEAFF
TRBJ1-1 | . | TRBV6-5 | . | TGTGCCAGCGTAGGCGACCTGGACACTGAAGCTTTCTTT | CASVGDLDTEAFF
TRBJ2-2 | TRBD1 | TRBV5-1 | . | TGCGCCAGCAGCTCCGGACAGGGGGCGGTCACCGGGGAGCTGTTTTTT | CASSSGQGAVTGELFF
TRBJ2-5 | . | TRBV9 | . | TGTGCCAGCAGCGTCTGGGGGGAAGAGACCCAGTACTTC | CASSVWGEETQYF
TRBJ2-5 | TRBD1 | TRBV9 | . | TGTGCCAGCAGCGTAGAATGGACAGGTCAAGAGACCCAGTACTTC | CASSVEWTGQETQYF
TRBJ1-5 | . | TRBV6-1 | . | TGTGCCAGCAGTGAAGTAGCAGGGCCCAATCAGCCCCAGCATTTT | CASSEVAGPNQPQHF
TRBJ2-7 | . | TRBV6-6 | . | TGTGCCAGCAGTCGATCCGGGACCGCTACCTACGAGCAGTACTTC | CASSRSGTATYEQYF
TRBJ1-6 | TRBD1 | TRBV4-3 | . | TGCGCCAGCAGCCAAGTAACAGGGGCTTATAATTCACCCCTCCACTTT | CASSQVTGAYNSPLHF
TRBJ2-1 | . | TRBV7-2 | . | TGTGCCAGCAGCTTAGCGGCCGATCCTCCCCCGTTCTTC | CASSLAADPPPFF
TRBJ2-1 | TRBD2 | TRBV19 | . | TGTGCCAGTAGTCTGGGACTAGCGGCCTTCAATGAGCAGTTCTTC | CASSLGLAAFNEQFF
TRBJ1-6 | . | TRBV4-1 | . | TGCGCCAGCAGCCAGCGGGACTTTTCACCCCTCCACTTT | CASSQRDFSPLHF
TRBJ1-2 | . | TRBV4-2 | . | TGTGCCAGCAGCCAAGATCCCCGGGGGACGAACTATGGCTACACCTTC | CASSQDPRGTNYGYTF
TRBJ1-6 | TRBD1 | TRBV25-1 | . | TGTGCCAGCAGGACCGGGACAGGGGAGCGTTCACCCCTCCACTTT | CASRTGTGERSPLHF
TRBJ2-3 | . | TRBV19 | once | TGTGCCAGTATGGGGAGCGTGTCGACAGATACGCAGTATTTT | CASMGSVSTDTQYF